A selection of T cell receptor beta chains follows, all from one sample in a study of blood T cells in healthy people across ages. A single record per CDR3 protein comes from TCRdb applying MiXCR to the 5' RACE reads. In the table there are 780,000 or so distinct CDR3 sequences, 40% to 65% of which are singletons. Sequenced sample: blood. These receptors were taken from a man older than 75 in good health. CDR3s include the opening cysteine and the closing phenylalanine or tryptophan. The D gene is left open where the match is weak. Clone size is shown for a subset of rows, as once, few, many or a class of expanded clone.

D gene,V gene,J gene,clone size,CDR3 protein,CDR3 DNA
-,TRBV29-1,TRBJ1-2,few,CSVRNYGYTF,TGCAGCGTCAGGAACTATGGCTACACCTTC
-,TRBV11-1,TRBJ2-5,-,CASSLTTGSYNEQYF,TGTGCCAGCAGCTTGACGACAGGATCCTACAATGAGCAGTACTTC
-,TRBV13,TRBJ2-7,-,CASSLGVAYNEQYF,TGTGCCAGCAGCTTAGGGGTGGCCTACAATGAGCAGTACTTC
-,TRBV21-1,TRBJ2-7,few,CASSKARGTGAYEQYF,TGTGCCAGCAGCAAAGCGCGAGGGACAGGGGCCTACGAGCAGTACTTC
TRBD2,TRBV5-1,TRBJ2-7,-,CASSLVPSGRNEQYF,TGCGCCAGCAGCTTGGTTCCTAGCGGGCGGAATGAGCAGTACTTC
-,TRBV5-1,TRBJ1-1,-,CASSLDDDTEAFF,TGCGCCAGCAGCTTGGATGACGACACTGAAGCTTTCTTT
TRBD1,TRBV5-1,TRBJ1-1,-,CASSPGGAMNTEAFF,TGCGCCAGCAGCCCAGGGGGGGCTATGAACACTGAAGCTTTCTTT
TRBD2,TRBV20-1,TRBJ2-1,-,CSAIGLGVNEQFF,TGCAGTGCTATTGGACTAGGAGTCAATGAGCAGTTCTTC
TRBD2,TRBV12-3/TRBV12-4,TRBJ2-1,-,CASRIEAGEYNEQFF,TGTGCCAGCAGGATTGAAGCGGGAGAATACAATGAGCAGTTCTTC
-,TRBV12-3/TRBV12-4,TRBJ2-1,-,CASSPPTGINEQFF,TGTGCCAGCAGTCCTCCGACTGGGATCAATGAGCAGTTCTTC
TRBD1,TRBV18,TRBJ1-4,-,CASSLGQGRGEKLFF,TGTGCCAGCTCACTCGGACAGGGGAGAGGTGAAAAACTGTTTTTT